The 14 T cell receptor beta chains in this list originate from one sample, sequenced in a study of T cell repertoires in cytomegalovirus infection (dated by TCRdb to the late 2010s). Sequencing instrument: Illumina HiSeq 1500. TCRdb cleaned the public reads at Q25 with fastp, built clones with MiXCR and kept in-frame beta chains. Each entry merges the rows of one CDR3 protein and shows their most common DNA and genes. This sample comprises 450,000 to 650,000 distinct CDR3 sequences, about 30% of them detected only once. The top ten hold 13% of the sample. Sequenced: PBMCs. These receptors were collected from a human donor in good health (CMV status not recorded). Some clones in this sample may be carry-over from other donors' samples.

This clonotype was counted between two and nine times. The chain links TRBV12-3 or TRBV12-4 to TRBJ2-5; maybe TRBD1 (5 bases). This CDR3 comprises 16 residues. Trimming left V 6 bases short and J 2 bases short, with 19 bases between. The CDR3 DNA sequence: TGTGCCAGCAGACGTGACAGCTGGTCCATACAAGAGACCCAGTACTTC. Amino acid sequence: CASRRDSWSIQETQYF.

The chain couples TRBV4-2 to TRBJ1-2; the D gene is possibly TRBD1 (5 bases). Deletions cut 0 bases from V and 4 bases from J, with 15 bases between. Germline loops: CDR1 LGHNA, CDR2 YNFKEQ. This CDR3 comprises 16 residues. The CDR3 reads CASSQDGTGTPYGYTF. DNA of the CDR3: TGTGCCAGCAGCCAAGACGGCACCGGGACCCCCTATGGCTACACCTTC.

This clonotype was picked up a small number of times. V and J are TRBV7-2 and TRBJ2-5; D not resolved. The V gene lost 4 bases and the J gene lost 2 bases, with 14 bases spanning the gap. This CDR3 has 15 amino acids. Germline lookup yields CDR1 SGHTA and CDR2 FQGNSA. The DNA of the CDR3 is TGTGCCAGCAGCTCCGAAGGGTCGGCTCAAGAGACCCAGTACTTC. Translating it yields CASSSEGSAQETQYF. The whole variable domain, remainder taken from reference TRBV7-2 and TRBJ2-5, is GAGVSQSPSNKVTEKGKDVELRCDPISGHTALYWYRQSLGQGLEFLIYFQGNSAPDKSGLPSDRFSAERTGGSVSTLTIQRTQQEDSAVYLCASSSEGSAQETQYFGPGTRLLVL.

This clonotype showed up just a few times. The gene calls are TRBV28 and TRBJ1-1; D perhaps matches TRBD1 (5 bases). Germline CDR1 is MDHEN and CDR2 is SYDVKM. This CDR3 region has 16 residues. V was cut by 1 base and J by 3 bases, with 15 bases left in between. CDR3 nucleotides: TGTGCCAGCAGTTTATTAGGTTATGGGGGAGACACTGAAGCTTTCTTT. Protein sequence: CASSLLGYGGDTEAFF.

This clonotype was counted between two and nine times. The chain joins TRBV7-9 to TRBJ2-7; TRBD2 aligns across 7 bases. The CDR3 has 13 residues. CDR1 and CDR2 (germline): SEHNR, FQNEAQ (reference sequence). The junction had 1 base not matched to a gene; V was cut back by 2 bases and J by 3 bases. The CDR3 nucleotides read TGTGCCAGCAGCTTATGGGAGGGCTACGAGCAGTACTTC. This sequence encodes CASSLWEGYEQYF. The complete variable domain, with remaining parts taken from reference TRBV7-9 and TRBJ2-7, reads DTGVSQNPRHKITKRGQNVTFRCDPISEHNRLYWYRQTLGQGPEFLTYFQNEAQLEKSRLLSDRFSAERPKGSFSTLEIQRTEQGDSAMYLCASSLWEGYEQYFGPGTRLTVT.

A word on this clonotype: A clone one base away is much larger, so this may be a read error. Because the CDR3 is missing its conserved closing phenylalanine or tryptophan, this is likely a read error. This sequence joins TRBV7-2 and TRBJ2-3; D perhaps matches TRBD2 (5 bases). V was clipped by 2 bases and J by 4 bases, with 13 bases between them. Germline CDR1 SGHTA, CDR2 FQGNSA. This CDR3 contains 15 residues. CDR3 region: CASSLNPTRADTQYC. CDR3 bases: TGTGCCAGCAGCTTAAACCCCACGAGGGCAGATACGCAGTATTGT.

The rearrangement joins TRBV6-2 or TRBV6-3 to TRBJ1-5; tentatively, D is TRBD1 (6 bases). V was cut by 6 bases and J by 3 bases, with 15 bases left in between. This CDR3 comprises 15 residues. Germline loops: CDR1 MNHEY, CDR2 SVGEGT. DNA for the CDR3: TGTGCCAGCAGCCCGGACAGACCCCCCAATCAGCCCCAGCATTTT. Its translation is CASSPDRPPNQPQHF.

The chain carries TRBV6-6 and TRBJ1-5; D is unclear. V lost 10 bases, J lost 4 bases, and 14 bases lay in between. The germline gives CDR1 MNHNY, CDR2 SVGAGI (reference sequence). The CDR3 totals 13 residues. CDR3 in amino acids: CATSRTLNQPQHF. The CDR3, as DNA: TGTGCCACGTCGCGAACGCTGAATCAGCCCCAGCATTTT.

This clonotype appeared many times. The chain employs TRBV7-2 and TRBJ2-3; 8 positions match TRBD2. V was clipped by 1 base and J by 5 bases; unmatched bases: 5. The length of the CDR3 is 15 residues. Germline V gene data show CDR1 as SGHTA and CDR2 as FQGNSA. In nucleotides, the CDR3 is TGTGCCAGCAGCTTAGGCGGGAGGACTGAAGATACGCAGTATTTT. Its protein product is CASSLGGRTEDTQYF.

The J gene is TRBJ1-1, the V gene TRBV19; perhaps TRBD1 as D (6 bases). Germline V gene lookup returns CDR1 LNHDA and CDR2 SQIVND (reference sequence). Trimming removed 3 bases at V and 1 base at J, with 12 bases between. The CDR3 contains 15 residues. CDR3 coding DNA: TGTGCCAGTAGTATTAGGCAGGGGCGGAACACTGAAGCTTTCTTT. It specifies CASSIRQGRNTEAFF.

This clonotype appeared many times. The chain recombines TRBV6-5 with TRBJ2-7, with 7 nucleotides matching TRBD1. The CDR3 length is 13 residues. The germline V gene has CDR1 MNHEY and CDR2 SVGAGI. After removal of 5 bases from V and 3 bases from J, the junction contained 4 bases not matched to a gene. The CDR3 protein is CASSLRDSYEQYV. CDR3 in DNA: TGTGCCAGCAGTCTCCGGGACAGCTACGAGCAGTACGTC.

This clonotype was detected only a few times. The gene calls are TRBV12-3 or TRBV12-4 and TRBJ2-1; 12 bases map to TRBD1. V shed 5 bases, J shed 12 bases, and the junction held 8 bases outside the gene matches. CDR3 length: 14 residues. CDR3 DNA: TGTGCCAGCAGTGCCCGGGACAGGGGGCGCGGGCAGTTCTTC. Amino acid sequence: CASSARDRGRGQFF.

This clonotype was seen only a few times. The chain joins TRBV7-2 to TRBJ2-1, with D possibly being TRBD2 (5 bases). The V gene's germline CDR1 is SGHTA and CDR2 FQGNSA. V lost 10 bases and J lost 4, with 14 bases in between. This CDR3 comprises 13 residues. The CDR3 DNA follows: TGTGCCACCACCCTAGGACTTTACAATGAGCAGTTCTTC. Amino acid sequence: CATTLGLYNEQFF.

This clonotype was picked up a small number of times. The V and J genes are TRBV14 and TRBJ1-1; 7 bases are shared with TRBD1. Losses at the gene ends were 3 bases for V and 4 bases for J; bases not matched to a gene: 17. The germline gives CDR1 SGHDN, CDR2 FVKESK. The CDR3 runs 18 residues. The CDR3: CASSQVPGQRPVGTEAFF. The DNA of the CDR3 is TGTGCCAGCAGCCAGGTTCCGGGACAGCGGCCTGTCGGCACTGAAGCTTTCTTT.